Listed below are T cell receptor beta chains from one sample, sequenced in a study of blood T cells in healthy people across ages. TCRdb redid the calling of the 5' RACE reads with MiXCR, one entry per CDR3 protein. The sample lists some 900,000 distinct CDR3 sequences, about 48% occurring once. The specimen was blood. Receptors were obtained from a man under 40 in good health. Each CDR3 is given with its conserved first and last residue. D genes are given only for firm matches. Expanded clones are given a class, and other clones once, few, many or no size at all.

. TRBJ1-4 TRBD1 TRBV7-9 CASSSRDSATNEKLFF TGTGCCAGCAGCAGTCGGGACAGCGCAACTAATGAAAAACTGTTTTTT
. TRBJ2-1 . TRBV30 CACGENEQFF TGTGCCTGTGGGGAGAATGAGCAGTTCTTC
. TRBJ2-1 . TRBV7-2 CASSLEVLQFF TGTGCCAGCAGCTTGGAGGTGTTGCAGTTCTTC
few TRBJ2-3 TRBD2 TRBV10-3 CAIREGLAGTDTQYF TGTGCCATCAGAGAAGGACTAGCGGGCACAGATACGCAGTATTTT
. TRBJ2-3 TRBD2 TRBV6-2/TRBV6-3 CARKGLAGAPYPTDTQYF TGTGCCAGAAAGGGACTAGCGGGGGCCCCTTATCCTACAGATACGCAGTATTTT
once TRBJ1-4 . TRBV4-2 CASSQEGPVNTHEKLFF TGTGCCAGCAGCCAAGAAGGTCCCGTGAACACCCATGAAAAACTGTTTTTT
few TRBJ1-2 . TRBV10-3 CAISEDSLNYGYTF TGTGCCATCAGTGAGGACAGCTTGAACTATGGCTACACCTTC
. TRBJ1-4 . TRBV5-1 CASSLSNQGRQEKLFF TGCGCCAGCAGCCTGAGTAACCAGGGCCGGCAAGAAAAACTGTTTTTT
few TRBJ2-7 TRBD1 TRBV6-5 CASSYGTVNYEQYF TGTGCCAGCAGTTACGGGACAGTGAACTACGAGCAGTACTTC
. TRBJ1-6 TRBD1 TRBV11-2 CASTMRRFDRAGSPLHF TGTGCCAGCACCATGAGAAGGTTCGACAGGGCGGGATCACCCCTCCACTTT
few TRBJ2-7 . TRBV11-1 CASSLPKGTISSYEQYF TGTGCCAGCAGCCTACCCAAGGGGACCATCAGCTCCTACGAGCAGTACTTC
. TRBJ2-3 TRBD2 TRBV28 CASSLTSGGKTDTQYF TGTGCCAGCAGTTTAACTAGCGGGGGGAAGACAGATACGCAGTATTTT
few TRBJ2-6 . TRBV27 CASSLSRANVLTF TGTGCCAGCAGTTTGTCTAGGGCCAACGTCCTGACTTTC
. TRBJ2-1 . TRBV3-1 CASSQVRGGGVGEQFF TGTGCCAGCAGCCAAGTTCGGGGCGGCGGGGTCGGTGAGCAGTTCTTC
. TRBJ1-5 . TRBV28 CASSLMGYSNQPQHF TGTGCCAGCAGTTTAATGGGGTATAGCAATCAGCCCCAGCATTTT
. TRBJ2-7 . TRBV10-3 CAICGGAYNEQYF TGTGCCATCTGTGGCGGGGCCTACAATGAGCAGTACTTC
few TRBJ1-2 . TRBV12-3/TRBV12-4 CASSSAGVPYGYTF TGTGCCAGCAGTTCGGCAGGGGTCCCCTATGGCTACACCTTC
. TRBJ2-5 . TRBV6-5 CASSYDYQETQYF TGTGCCAGCAGTTACGACTATCAAGAGACCCAGTACTTC
. TRBJ2-7 TRBD1 TRBV4-1 CASSRASGQGYEQYF TGCGCCAGCAGCCGAGCGTCGGGACAGGGCTACGAGCAGTACTTC
. TRBJ2-5 . TRBV20-1 CSARDGRTQYF TGCAGTGCTCGGGACGGCCGGACCCAGTACTTC
. TRBJ2-5 . TRBV18 CASATDPQETQYF TGTGCCAGCGCGACAGACCCCCAAGAGACCCAGTACTTC
. TRBJ2-7 TRBD1 TRBV29-1 CSGKQGSSYEQYF TGCAGCGGTAAACAGGGGAGCTCCTACGAGCAGTACTTC
many TRBJ2-7 . TRBV12-3/TRBV12-4 CASSSLSSYEQYF TGTGCCAGCAGTTCTCTTAGTTCCTACGAGCAGTACTTC